This T cell receptor (beta chain) comes out of a study of blood T cell repertoires in COVID-19. Study-level background: T cells, B-cell-depleted T cells, or PBMCs supplied cDNA or gDNA.

Only in-frame clones appear in the TCRdb table, and some are missing; sequencing was by immunoSEQ multiplex PCR. Altogether approximately 180,000 clones are present, roughly nine tenths being singletons, with the ten largest covering under 3%. Germline V gene data show CDR1 as SGHRS and CDR2 as YFSETQ. CDR3 length: 15 amino acids. Deletions cut 5 bases from V and 0 bases from J, with 11 bases between. This TCR came from a woman aged 40 to 55 with acute COVID-19. The source material was PBMCs or T cells enriched from blood (not recorded which). The chain is built from TRBV5-1 and TRBJ1-4, with D unresolved. This CDR3 reads CASSPYIATNEKLFF. The CDR3 bases are TGCGCCAGCAGTCCTTACATTGCAACTAATGAAAAACTGTTTTTT.